This T cell receptor beta chain was documented in a study of graft-versus-host responses after intestinal transplantation. For the study at large: Anti-thymocyte globulin induction preceded about 3 years of tacrolimus and steroid maintenance in all recipients. Findings and limits, study-wide: GvH clones surfaced in recipient marrow, some emerging earlier in ileum or blood. Those patients showing graft-donor T cell macrochimerism displayed high graft-versus-host to host-versus-graft clonal ratios in allografts.

Using immunoSEQ multiplex PCR, the repertoire was profiled, and TCRdb retains in-frame clones only, with some absent. The sample yields some 87,000 clones, 90% to 95% seen once. Germline V gives CDR1 SGHVS, CDR2 FQNEAQ. J gave up 7 bases and V 5 bases, and 5 bases lay outside the gene matches. The CDR3 has 15 residues. Note on this clone: Its antigen is not identified.

This clonotype was obtained from a human donor who was the organ donor for an intestinal transplant. Source: unstimulated CD8+ T cells sorted from spleen or lymph node cells, taken before transplant. V gene TRBV7-8 combines with J gene TRBJ2-1, with 13 bases identical to TRBD2. The CDR3 region is CASSTSGRAGNEQFF. Here the CDR3 DNA reads TGTGCCAGCAGCACTAGCGGGAGGGCGGGGAATGAGCAGTTCTTC. Full variable domain (outside the CDR3, taken from reference TRBV7-8 and TRBJ2-1): GAGVSQSPRYKVAKRGQDVALRCDPISGHVSLFWYQQALGQGPEFLTYFQNEAQLDKSGLPSDRFFAERPEGSVSTLKIQRTQQEDSAVYLCASSTSGRAGNEQFFGPGTRLTVL.